This section outlines one T cell receptor (beta chain) sequence together with its context. The data were obtained in a study of shared clonotypes between healthy human individuals. The CDR3 is 14 amino acids. Germline CDR1 MNHEY, CDR2 SMNVEV (reference sequence). The ends lost 7 bases at V and 4 bases at J; junction bases unmatched: 6. Assay used: immunoSEQ multiplex PCR; TCRdb lists only in-frame clones, some missing. This sample carries some 1.4 million clones, 96% of them seen once, and the ten largest clones take roughly 1.2%. Source material: naive CD4+ T cells sorted from blood. Subset noted: CD45RA+ positively selected. The clonotype was recovered from a young man in good health. The chain employs TRBV27 and TRBJ2-2; 7 nucleotides agree with TRBD1. CDR3: CASKRGLGTGELFF. For the CDR3, the DNA is TGTGCCAGCAAAAGGGGGCTGGGCACCGGGGAGCTGTTTTTT.